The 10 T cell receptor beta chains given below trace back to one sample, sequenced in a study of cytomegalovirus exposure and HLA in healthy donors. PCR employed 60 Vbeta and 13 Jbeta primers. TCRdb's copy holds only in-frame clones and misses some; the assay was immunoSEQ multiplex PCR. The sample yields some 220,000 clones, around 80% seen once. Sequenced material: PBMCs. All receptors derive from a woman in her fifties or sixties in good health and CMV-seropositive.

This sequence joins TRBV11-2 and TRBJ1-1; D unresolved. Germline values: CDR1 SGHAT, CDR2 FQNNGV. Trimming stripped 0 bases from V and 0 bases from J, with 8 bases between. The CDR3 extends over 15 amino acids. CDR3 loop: CASSLESYMNTEAFF. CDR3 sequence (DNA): TGTGCCAGCAGCTTAGAGTCATACATGAACACTGAAGCTTTCTTT.

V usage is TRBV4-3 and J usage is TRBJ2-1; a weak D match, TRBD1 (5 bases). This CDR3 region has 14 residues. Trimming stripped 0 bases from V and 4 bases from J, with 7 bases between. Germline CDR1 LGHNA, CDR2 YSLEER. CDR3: CASSQETAYNEQFF. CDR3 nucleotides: TGCGCCAGCAGCCAAGAGACAGCATACAATGAGCAGTTCTTC.

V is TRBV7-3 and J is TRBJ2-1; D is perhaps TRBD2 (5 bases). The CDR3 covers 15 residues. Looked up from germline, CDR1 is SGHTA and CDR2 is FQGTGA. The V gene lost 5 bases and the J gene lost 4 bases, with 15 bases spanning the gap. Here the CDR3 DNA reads TGTGCCAGCAGCCCAACGGCTAGCCGATACAATGAGCAGTTCTTC. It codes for CASSPTASRYNEQFF.

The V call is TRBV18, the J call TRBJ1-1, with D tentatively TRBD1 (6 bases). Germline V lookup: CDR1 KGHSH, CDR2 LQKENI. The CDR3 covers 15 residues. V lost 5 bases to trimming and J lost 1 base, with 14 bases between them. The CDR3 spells CASSWTEEENTEAFF. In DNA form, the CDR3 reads TGTGCCAGCTCATGGACAGAGGAGGAGAACACTGAAGCTTTCTTT. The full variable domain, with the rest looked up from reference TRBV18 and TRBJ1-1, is NAGVMQNPRHLVRRRGQEARLRCSPMKGHSHVYWYRQLPEEGLKFMVYLQKENIIDESGMPKERFSAEFPKEGPSILRIQQVVRGDSAAYFCASSWTEEENTEAFFGQGTRLTVV.

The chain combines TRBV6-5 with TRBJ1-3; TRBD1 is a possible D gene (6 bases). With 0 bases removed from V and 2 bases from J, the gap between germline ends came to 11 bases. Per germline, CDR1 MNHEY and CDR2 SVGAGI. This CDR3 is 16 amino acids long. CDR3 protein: CASSYSRGTPGNTIYF. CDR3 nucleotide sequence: TGTGCCAGCAGTTACTCGAGAGGGACACCTGGAAACACCATATATTTT.

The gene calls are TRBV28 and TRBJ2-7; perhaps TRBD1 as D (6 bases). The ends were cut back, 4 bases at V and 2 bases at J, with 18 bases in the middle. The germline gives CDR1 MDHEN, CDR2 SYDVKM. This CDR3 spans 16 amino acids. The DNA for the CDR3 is TGTGCCAGCAGTTACTCGACAGGAGAAGGTACCTACGAGCAGTACTTC. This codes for CASSYSTGEGTYEQYF. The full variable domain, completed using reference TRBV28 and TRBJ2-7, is DVKVTQSSRYLVKRTGEKVFLECVQDMDHENMFWYRQDPGLGLRLIYFSYDVKMKEKGDIPEGYSVSREKKERFSLILESASTNQTSMYLCASSYSTGEGTYEQYFGPGTRLTVT.

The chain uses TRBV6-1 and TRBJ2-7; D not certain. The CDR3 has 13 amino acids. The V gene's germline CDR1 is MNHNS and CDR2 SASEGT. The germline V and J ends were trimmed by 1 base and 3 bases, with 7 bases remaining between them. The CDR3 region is CASSEGGSYEQYF. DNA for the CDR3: TGTGCCAGCAGTGAAGGAGGAAGCTACGAGCAGTACTTC.

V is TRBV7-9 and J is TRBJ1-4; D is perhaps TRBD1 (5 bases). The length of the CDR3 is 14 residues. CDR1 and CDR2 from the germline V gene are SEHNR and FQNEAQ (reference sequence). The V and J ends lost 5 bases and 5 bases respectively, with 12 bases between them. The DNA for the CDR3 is TGTGCCAGCAGCACCAGGGCAGCGAATGAAAAACTGTTTTTT. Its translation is CASSTRAANEKLFF. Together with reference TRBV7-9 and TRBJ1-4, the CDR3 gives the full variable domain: DTGVSQNPRHKITKRGQNVTFRCDPISEHNRLYWYRQTLGQGPEFLTYFQNEAQLEKSRLLSDRFSAERPKGSFSTLEIQRTEQGDSAMYLCASSTRAANEKLFFGSGTQLSVL.

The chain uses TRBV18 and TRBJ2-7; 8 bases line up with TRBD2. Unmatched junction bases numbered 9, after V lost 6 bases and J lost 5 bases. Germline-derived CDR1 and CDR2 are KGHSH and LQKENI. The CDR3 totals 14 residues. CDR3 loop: CASSQPGLVNEQYF. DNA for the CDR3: TGTGCCAGCTCGCAACCGGGACTAGTAAACGAGCAGTACTTC.

CDR3 protein: CASSLRQGEETQYF. The CDR3, as DNA: TGTGCCAGCAGCTTACGACAGGGAGAGGAGACCCAGTACTTC. The chain is built from TRBV7-2 and TRBJ2-5; TRBD1 aligns across 7 bases. Germline V CDR1 and CDR2: SGHTA, FQGNSA. The trim removed 2 bases at V and 5 bases at J, leaving 5 bases unmatched. The CDR3 runs to 14 residues.